The next 22 T cell receptor beta chains were all read from a single sample in a study of T cell repertoires in cytomegalovirus infection. TCRdb analysed the reads with MiXCR anew, one entry per CDR3 protein. This sample has 400,000 or so distinct CDR3 sequences; around 32% occur once, and the top ten carry roughly 13%. The sequenced sample consisted of PBMCs. These receptors originate from a human donor in good health (CMV status not recorded). Some clones in this sample may be carry-over from other donors' samples.

The chain recombines TRBV19 with TRBJ1-1; D remains unclear. Trimming removed 3 bases from V and 5 bases from J, with 7 bases in between. Germline CDR1 reads LNHDA; CDR2 reads SQIVND (reference sequence). The CDR3 consists of 12 residues. The CDR3, as DNA: TGTGCCAGTAGTATTAAGGGAACTGAAGCTTTCTTT. It is translated as CASSIKGTEAFF.

This clonotype was found a few times. This chain's CDR3 is CASSQGLAGGTDTQYF. The CDR3 coding sequence is TGTGCCAGCAGCCAAGGACTAGCGGGGGGCACAGATACGCAGTATTTT. V gene TRBV4-2 combines with J gene TRBJ2-3; 12 bases map to TRBD2. CDR3 size: 16 residues. The V gene's germline CDR1 is LGHNA and CDR2 YNFKEQ. Trimming at V came to 1 base and at J to 1 base, leaving 0 bases not matched to a gene.

The table lists this clonotype with a few counts. The genes are TRBV27 and TRBJ2-1; 7 positions agree with TRBD1. V dropped 5 bases and J dropped 9; count of bases not matched to a gene: 10. The CDR3 extends over 14 amino acids. Per the germline V gene, CDR1 is MNHEY and CDR2 is SMNVEV (reference sequence). The CDR3 nucleotides are TGTGCCAGCAGTCCCAACAGGGGAGAAGGTGAGCAGTTCTTC. As protein: CASSPNRGEGEQFF.

DNA of the CDR3: TGTGCCAGCAGTTCATATGTGGGAGAGACCCAGTACTTC. Translating it yields CASSSYVGETQYF. V usage is TRBV12-3 or TRBV12-4 and J usage is TRBJ2-5; D not certain. The V gene lost 4 bases and the J gene lost 4 bases, with 10 bases spanning the gap. The CDR3 loop spans 13 amino acids.

The V gene is TRBV11-2, the J gene TRBJ2-2; D is ambiguous. The germline V gene has CDR1 SGHAT and CDR2 FQNNGV. V gave up 0 bases and J gave up 2 bases, with 10 bases separating them. The CDR3 is 16 amino acids. The CDR3 here is CASSLDLVTNTGELFF. CDR3 sequence (DNA): TGTGCCAGCAGCTTAGACTTGGTGACTAACACCGGGGAGCTGTTTTTT.

For the CDR3, the DNA is TGCAGTGCTGGGGGGAGGGGGGCCAACCAAGAGACCCAGTACTTC. It codes for CSAGGRGANQETQYF. V is TRBV20-1 and J is TRBJ2-5, with D tentatively TRBD2 (7 bases). Germline CDR1 and CDR2: DFQATT and SNEGSKA (reference sequence). The CDR3 runs to 15 residues. The ends were cut back, 5 bases at V and 0 bases at J, with 16 bases in the middle.

At least ten counts were recorded for this clonotype. The chain uses TRBV7-2 and TRBJ2-7; 11 bases are shared with TRBD2. The CDR3 has 15 amino acids. Germline V CDR1 and CDR2: SGHTA, FQGNSA. J lost 7 bases, V lost 5 bases, and 10 bases had no gene match. CDR3 bases: TGTGCCAGCAGCCGCAAACCTAGCGGGGGGCCGGAGCAGTACTTC. Protein sequence: CASSRKPSGGPEQYF.

Worth noting for this clonotype: Without the conserved terminal phenylalanine or tryptophan, this CDR3 likely stems from a read error. The chain couples TRBV2 to TRBJ2-4; 8 nucleotides agree with TRBD1. This CDR3 spans 15 amino acids. CDR1 and CDR2 (germline): SNHLY, FYNNEI. With 4 bases clipped from V and 2 bases from J, the junction kept 4 bases outside the gene matches. CDR3 nucleotide sequence: TGTGCCAGCAGTGTTGACAGGGGAACCAAAAACATTCAGTACTTA. It codes for CASSVDRGTKNIQYL.

The chain joins TRBV5-1 to TRBJ2-7; TRBD1 is a possible D gene (5 bases). V lost 2 bases and J 5 bases, leaving 17 bases between the germline ends. The CDR3 has 15 amino acids. Germline CDR1 is SGHRS and CDR2 is YFSETQ. As DNA, the CDR3 is TGCGCCAGCAGCTTCTACGACGCCCAGGGTAACGAGCAGTACTTC. It encodes CASSFYDAQGNEQYF.

The chain uses TRBV20-1 and TRBJ1-4, with D possibly being TRBD1 (6 bases). The V gene's germline CDR1 is DFQATT and CDR2 SNEGSKA (reference sequence). Trimming took off 6 bases at V and 4 bases at J, with 15 bases between the two ends. This CDR3 comprises 14 residues. In nucleotides, the CDR3 is TGCAGTGCCCAATGGGACATGAATAATGAAAAACTGTTTTTT. As protein: CSAQWDMNNEKLFF.

The V and J genes are TRBV19 and TRBJ1-2; D gene uncertain. The germline gives CDR1 LNHDA, CDR2 SQIVND (reference sequence). V lost 11 bases and J 1 base, leaving 11 bases between the germline ends. The CDR3 contains 12 residues. CDR3 DNA: TGTGCCGGCGCTACTCATAACTATGGCTACACCTTC. It translates to CAGATHNYGYTF.

This chain joins TRBV4-3 and TRBJ2-1, with 7 bases fitting TRBD2. The germline gives CDR1 LGHNA, CDR2 YSLEER. The CDR3 covers 16 residues. The J segment lost 4 bases and the V segment lost 1 base, leaving 7 bases of the junction unmatched. The CDR3 reads CASSQAPGGSYNEQFF. The CDR3 DNA reads TGCGCCAGCAGCCAAGCTCCGGGGGGTTCTTACAATGAGCAGTTCTTC.

The gene calls are TRBV27 and TRBJ2-7; D uncertain. CDR1 MNHEY and CDR2 SMNVEV come from the germline V gene (reference sequence). The CDR3 has 13 residues. V shed 0 bases and J shed 5 bases, with 8 bases lying between them. CDR3: CASSLSDLNEQYF. Written as DNA, the CDR3 is TGTGCCAGCAGTTTATCGGACCTGAACGAGCAGTACTTC.

A note on this clonotype: The junction differs from germline at one of its ends, possibly a read error. The V and J genes are TRBV7-2 and TRBJ2-7, with TRBD2 matching over 9 bases. The CDR3 has 16 amino acids. Germline V gives CDR1 SGHTA, CDR2 FQGNSA. The CDR3 bases are TGTGCCAGCAGCTCAGGCGCCTGGACTAGCGTCCACGATCAGTACTTC. Its protein product is CASSSGAWTSVHDQYF.

The chain is built from TRBV27 and TRBJ1-5; unclear D gene. V was pared by 8 bases and J by 1 base, with 12 bases between. The CDR3 spans 14 residues. Germline CDR1 reads MNHEY; CDR2 reads SMNVEV (reference sequence). The CDR3 region has the DNA TGTGCCAGCGGACGGGTGGGGAGCAATCAGCCCCAGCATTTT. Translation gives CASGRVGSNQPQHF.

This clonotype has more than one count but fewer than ten. The chain employs TRBV11-2 and TRBJ2-3; D is unclear. Trimming removed 3 bases from V and 3 bases from J, with 7 bases in between. CDR1 is SGHAT and CDR2 is FQNNGV in the germline V gene. There are 13 residues in the CDR3. The DNA for the CDR3 is TGTGCCAGCAGCTTTGTGTGGACAGATACGCAGTATTTT. This codes for CASSFVWTDTQYF.

This clonotype appeared a few times. The J gene is TRBJ1-6, the V gene TRBV6-2 or TRBV6-3, with D perhaps matching TRBD1 (5 bases). V lost 6 bases to trimming and J lost 10 bases, with 19 bases between them. Germline V CDR1 and CDR2: MNHEY, SVGEGT. The CDR3 totals 15 residues. In DNA, the CDR3 is TGTGCCAGCAGCCCTCTGGCAGGGTTGATCTCACCCCTCCACTTT. The encoded protein is CASSPLAGLISPLHF.

This chain joins TRBV27 and TRBJ1-5; a possible D gene is TRBD1 (5 bases). V was shortened by 8 bases and J by 5 bases, with 19 bases between the two germline ends. Germline V lookup: CDR1 MNHEY, CDR2 SMNVEV (reference sequence). This CDR3 spans 15 amino acids. For the CDR3, the DNA is TGTGCCAGCTGGGTTCGGGGGGGTGGGCATCAGCCCCAGCATTTT. Protein sequence: CASWVRGGGHQPQHF.

This clonotype was picked up many times. Here the CDR3 reads CASRGNNEQFF. Written as DNA, the CDR3 is TGTGCCAGCAGGGGTAACAATGAGCAGTTCTTC. The rearrangement uses TRBV7-9 and TRBJ2-1; D gene uncertain. With 6 bases removed from V and 5 bases from J, the gap between germline ends came to 5 bases. The CDR3 runs to 11 residues. Germline V gene data show CDR1 as SEHNR and CDR2 as FQNEAQ (reference sequence). Full variable domain (remainder filled in from reference TRBV7-9 and TRBJ2-1): DTGVSQNPRHKITKRGQNVTFRCDPISEHNRLYWYRQTLGQGPEFLTYFQNEAQLEKSRLLSDRFSAERPKGSFSTLEIQRTEQGDSAMYLCASRGNNEQFFGPGTRLTVL.

The rearrangement joins TRBV6-5 to TRBJ2-6, with D maybe TRBD2 (6 bases). CDR1 and CDR2 from the germline V gene are MNHEY and SVGAGI. V was trimmed by 4 bases and J by 0 bases, leaving 10 bases between them. The CDR3 extends over 16 amino acids. The CDR3 sequence: CASSLGLLSGANVLTF. In DNA form, the CDR3 reads TGTGCCAGCAGTTTGGGACTGCTCTCTGGGGCCAACGTCCTGACTTTC.

This clonotype was detected many times. This chain connects TRBV7-2 to TRBJ1-1, with 8 bases that match TRBD1. The CDR3 sequence is 17 residues long. The germline CDR1 and CDR2 sequences are SGHTA and FQGNSA. With 2 bases clipped from V and 7 bases from J, the junction kept 15 bases outside the gene matches. The CDR3 loop is CASSLRLRQGIGDEAFF. Here the CDR3 DNA reads TGTGCCAGCAGCTTAAGGTTGCGACAGGGGATAGGGGATGAAGCTTTCTTT.

The V gene is TRBV13, the J gene TRBJ1-2; tentative D call: TRBD1 (5 bases). Trimming stripped 4 bases from V and 4 bases from J, with 13 bases between. From germline, CDR1 is PRHDT and CDR2 FYEKMQ (reference sequence). The CDR3 covers 14 residues. CDR3 DNA sequence: TGTGCCAGCAGCTCGCCGTCGGGGCCCTATGGCTACACCTTC. This codes for CASSSPSGPYGYTF.